The 30 T cell receptor beta chains listed next were all sequenced from one sample in a study of tumor and adjacent non-tumor tissue in lung cancer. The template was RNA from unsorted bulk tissue. The normal lung tissue was taken more than 3 cm from the tumor edge. The library came from three nested PCR rounds adapted from ARM-PCR protocols. TCRdb independently ran MiXCR on the multiplex PCR reads; one entry per CDR3 protein. The profile shows approximately 44,000 distinct CDR3 sequences, 60% of them singletons. The specimen was distant non-tumor lung tissue. All receptors come from a man aged 45-65 years with non-small cell lung cancer.

Only a few counts were recorded for this clonotype. A much larger clone differs by one base, so this may be a read error. The chain is built from TRBV29-1 and TRBJ1-1; TRBD1 is a possible D gene (6 bases). The CDR3 runs to 12 residues. Trimming left V 4 bases short and J 5 bases short, with 11 bases between. Germline V CDR1 and CDR2: SQVTM, ANQGSEA. The DNA of the CDR3 is TGCAGCGTTGGGGGCAGGGGAACTGAAGCTTTCTTT. It codes for CSVGGRGTEAFF.

On this clonotype: Relative to the germline gene, one junction end is altered; a read error may explain this. The rearrangement links TRBV10-3 to TRBJ2-7; 7 bases agree with TRBD1. There are 14 residues in the CDR3. Germline assignment: CDR1 ENHRY and CDR2 SYGVKD. The CDR3 loop is CGISTPGGSYEQYF. The CDR3 nucleotides are TGTGGCATCAGCACCCCAGGGGGCTCCTACGAGCAGTACTTC.

In this sample, this clonotype turned up many times. V usage is TRBV24-1 and J usage is TRBJ1-1; D uncertain. The CDR3 is made up of 14 amino acids. Germline V gene sequence: CDR1 KGHDR, CDR2 SFDVKD. V lost 4 bases and J lost 4, with 12 bases in between. CDR3 sequence reads: CATSDPGRATEAFF. Here the CDR3 DNA reads TGTGCCACCAGTGACCCGGGGAGGGCCACTGAAGCTTTCTTT.

Notes on this clonotype: One base away lies a much larger clone, so this may be a sequencing read error. This sequence joins TRBV28 and TRBJ2-7; TRBD2 is a possible D gene (5 bases). The CDR3 loop spans 17 amino acids. Germline-derived CDR1 and CDR2 are MDHEN and SYDVKM. The CDR3 nucleotides are TGTACCAGCAGTGATCCTGCCCGCACGGGAAGCTCCTACGAGCAGTACTTC. Its translation is CTSSDPARTGSSYEQYF.

Of note for this clonotype: This sequence may be a read error, since a much larger clone differs from it by one base. The gene calls are TRBV6-5 and TRBJ2-5; tentatively, D is TRBD1 (6 bases). Germline CDR1 MNHEY, CDR2 SVGAGI. There are 14 residues in the CDR3. CDR3 sequence (DNA): TGTGCCATCAGTCAACAGGGTTTTGGAGAGACCCAGTACTTC. Amino acid sequence: CAISQQGFGETQYF.

On this clonotype itself: Because the CDR3 is missing its conserved closing phenylalanine or tryptophan, this is likely a read error. The J gene is TRBJ2-2, the V gene TRBV6-5; TRBD1 might be the D (5 bases). Per the germline V gene, CDR1 is MNHEY and CDR2 is SVGAGI. This CDR3 has 15 amino acids. V was trimmed by 9 bases and J by 6 bases, leaving 20 bases between them. The chain's CDR3 is CASSKVRVQAGELFY. As DNA, the CDR3 is TGTGCCAGTAGCAAAGTCAGGGTGCAGGCCGGGGAGCTGTTTTAT.

In the case of this clonotype: The junction and the germline gene differ at one end; a read error may be behind it. This chain joins TRBV29-1 and TRBJ2-1; D is possibly TRBD1 or TRBD2 (5 bases each). Germline loops: CDR1 SQVTM, CDR2 ANQGSEA. The CDR3 runs 14 residues. CDR3 region: CGVRGGRSYKEQFF. CDR3 bases: TGCGGCGTCCGGGGCGGGCGGTCCTACAAAGAGCAGTTCTTC.

About this clonotype: The conserved closing phenylalanine or tryptophan is absent in this CDR3, likely reflecting a read error. No DNA is shown, since the ends of the CDR3 on it are uncertain; the CDR3 is the one TCRdb lists. The chain employs TRBV29-1 and TRBJ2-3; TRBD1 was called by the table and not checked on the DNA. Germline assignment: CDR1 SQVTM and CDR2 ANQGSEA. A total of 15 residues make up the CDR3, ends included. The CDR3 region is CSATPGTGGKDTQCY.

This clonotype was recorded many times. The genes are TRBV30 and TRBJ1-4; D unresolved. From germline, CDR1 is GTSNPN and CDR2 SVGIG (reference sequence). The CDR3 loop spans 12 amino acids. V was pared by 2 bases and J by 8 bases, with 9 bases between. CDR3 amino acids: CAWSPQREKLFF. The CDR3 region has the DNA TGTGCCTGGAGTCCGCAGAGAGAAAAACTGTTTTTT.

This clonotype was counted many times. The rearrangement joins TRBV12-3 or TRBV12-4 to TRBJ1-4; D remains ambiguous. V was pared by 5 bases and J by 6 bases, with 10 bases between. CDR3 length: 13 residues. CDR3: CASSLRAYEKLFF. The DNA for the CDR3 is TGTGCCAGCAGTCTGAGGGCTTATGAAAAACTGTTTTTT.

This clonotype was seen only a few times. Because the CDR3 is missing its conserved closing phenylalanine or tryptophan, this is likely a read error. This chain connects TRBV6-1 to TRBJ2-7; no clear D. Germline V gene lookup returns CDR1 MNHNS and CDR2 SASEGT. This CDR3 has 12 amino acids. CDR3 DNA sequence: TGTGTCAACAGTCCTAGATCCTACGAGCAGTACTTA. It specifies CVNSPRSYEQYL.

A single count supports this clonotype. This chain joins TRBV11-2 and TRBJ2-7; a weak D match, TRBD1 (5 bases). V was trimmed by 7 bases and J by 3 bases, leaving 16 bases between them. This CDR3 is built from 14 residues. Germline loops: CDR1 SGHAT, CDR2 FQNNGV. The CDR3 nucleotides read TGTGCCAGCACAACGCAGGGTGCCTACTACGAGCAGTACTTC. It encodes CASTTQGAYYEQYF. Full variable domain (rest looked up from reference TRBV11-2 and TRBJ2-7): EAGVAQSPRYKIIEKRQSVAFWCNPISGHATLYWYQQILGQGPKLLIQFQNNGVVDDSQLPKDRFSAERLKGVDSTLKIQPAKLEDSAVYLCASTTQGAYYEQYFGPGTRLTVT.

As to this clonotype: A much larger clone is a single base away; this may be a read error. The genes are TRBV28 and TRBJ1-2; TRBD1 might be the D (6 bases). Germline assignment: CDR1 MDHEN and CDR2 SYDVKM. This CDR3 contains 16 residues. Trimming took 7 bases from V and 0 from J, leaving 18 bases between them. DNA for the CDR3: TGTGCCAGCACCAAACTTTCAGGGGAAGCTAACTATGGCTACACCTTC. It translates to CASTKLSGEANYGYTF.

The chain links TRBV11-1 to TRBJ1-1; 9 nucleotides match TRBD1. Trimming removed 5 bases from V and 14 bases from J; junction bases left unmatched: 12. The CDR3 loop spans 13 amino acids. CDR1 SGHAT and CDR2 FQDESV come from the germline V gene (reference sequence). The DNA for the CDR3 is TGTGCCAGCAGCCCCGGGACAGGGTATGGAGCCTTCTTT. It translates to CASSPGTGYGAFF.

Worth noting for this clonotype: A much larger clone differs by one base, so this may be a read error. Given the absence of the conserved phenylalanine or tryptophan at the CDR3 end, a read error is likely. The chain couples TRBV10-2 to TRBJ1-5; no reliable D call. This CDR3 has 12 residues. In germline, CDR1 is WSHSY, CDR2 SAAADI. Trimming cost V 5 bases and J 6 bases, with 8 bases left between them. The DNA for the CDR3 is TGCGCCAGCAGTACCGGGCCTCAGCCCCAGCATTCT. Translation: CASSTGPQPQHS.

Details on this clonotype: One base away lies a much larger clone, so this may be a sequencing read error. The gene calls are TRBV30 and TRBJ2-7, with 8 positions matching TRBD2. CDR3 length equals 17 residues. V shed 5 bases and J 3 bases; nucleotides not matched to a gene: 18. Germline V lookup: CDR1 GTSNPN, CDR2 SVGIG (reference sequence). The CDR3 sequence is CAWHRKSSGRIVYEQYF. Written as DNA, the CDR3 is TGTGCCTGGCACAGGAAATCTAGCGGGCGAATTGTCTACGAGCAGTACTTC.

Points on this clonotype: The junction departs from germline at one end; a sequencing error may be responsible. V gene TRBV11-1 combines with J gene TRBJ1-2, with TRBD1 as a possible D gene (6 bases). The CDR3 runs to 15 residues. Germline V CDR1 and CDR2: SGHAT, FQDESV (reference sequence). As DNA, the CDR3 is TGTGCCATCAGCCCAAACAGGGAACGAGGCTATGGCTACACCTTC. This codes for CAISPNRERGYGYTF.

This clonotype was detected ten times or more. The chain uses TRBV5-8 and TRBJ2-5; the D gene is possibly TRBD1 (6 bases). This CDR3 is 15 amino acids long. CDR1 and CDR2 from the germline V gene are SGHTS and YDEGEE. Trimming took off 3 bases at V and 2 bases at J, with 14 bases between the two ends. The CDR3 nucleotides read TGTGCCAGCAGCTCCTATCACAGGGTTCAAGAGACCCAGTACTTC. This translates into CASSSYHRVQETQYF.

The sample holds many counts of this clonotype. The chain has TRBV30 and TRBJ2-1, with 7 positions matching TRBD2. V shed 0 bases, J shed 7 bases, and the junction held 6 bases outside the gene matches. This CDR3 spans 14 amino acids. Germline loops: CDR1 GTSNPN, CDR2 SVGIG (reference sequence). CDR3 sequence: CAWSVNGGRNEQFF. Written as DNA, the CDR3 is TGTGCCTGGAGTGTAAACGGGGGGAGGAATGAGCAGTTCTTC.

The genes are TRBV11-1 and TRBJ2-1; D not certain. The CDR3 totals 13 residues. V gave up 2 bases and J gave up 3 bases, with 5 bases separating them. Germline assignment: CDR1 SGHAT and CDR2 FQDESV (reference sequence). The CDR3 reads CASSLSRYNEQFF. CDR3 sequence (DNA): TGTGCCAGCAGCTTAAGTCGCTACAATGAGCAGTTCTTC.

About this clonotype itself: This may be a read error: a much more frequent sequence differs by one nucleotide. The gene calls are TRBV5-6 and TRBJ2-1, with D hard to call. This CDR3 is 14 amino acids long. CDR1 and CDR2 from the germline V gene are SGHDT and YYEEEE. The CDR3 bases are TGTCCCAGCAGCTTTGGTAGCCGCTACAATGAGCAGTTCTTC. This sequence encodes CPSSFGSRYNEQFF.

Remarks on this clonotype: At one end the junction does not follow the germline gene, possibly because of a read error. This chain joins TRBV6-5 and TRBJ2-5; D is undetermined. Germline-derived CDR1 and CDR2 are MNHEY and SVGAGI. This CDR3 has 12 amino acids. Here the CDR3 reads CASRNSQEAQYF. As DNA, the CDR3 is TGTGCCAGTAGGAACTCACAAGAGGCCCAGTACTTC.

Comment on this clonotype: Sequence at one end of the junction differs from germline and may be a read error. V gene TRBV20-1 combines with J gene TRBJ2-5; D is perhaps TRBD2 (5 bases). CDR3 length equals 14 residues. Germline values: CDR1 DFQATT, CDR2 SNEGSKA (reference sequence). The CDR3 loop reads CSARALDGAEIQYF. For the CDR3, the DNA is TGCAGTGCTAGAGCCCTAGACGGAGCGGAGATCCAGTACTTC.

As for this clonotype: This may be a read error, as it is one base from a much larger clone. The V call is TRBV5-5, the J call TRBJ1-2; a possible D gene is TRBD1 (5 bases). This CDR3 contains 15 residues. Germline CDR1 SGHKS, CDR2 YYEKEE (reference sequence). The ends were cut back, 5 bases at V and 5 bases at J, with 19 bases in the middle. CDR3 protein: CASSSSRGSRYGYTF. The CDR3 DNA reads as TGTGCCAGCAGTAGTTCACGGGGCTCGAGATATGGCTACACCTTC.

A note on this clonotype: It is likely a read error, because the conserved phenylalanine at the end of the CDR3 is missing. The J gene is TRBJ1-2, the V gene TRBV11-2, with D perhaps matching TRBD1 (5 bases). Germline lookup yields CDR1 SGHAT and CDR2 FQNNGV. The CDR3 is 15 residues long. The CDR3 reads CVSNLSRDGVYGYTL. The CDR3 DNA reads TGTGTCAGTAACTTAAGCAGGGATGGGGTGTATGGCTACACCCTC.

The CDR3 loop is CATSGPGSGMNTEAFF. The CDR3 nucleotides are TGTGCCACCAGCGGCCCAGGATCGGGGATGAACACTGAAGCTTTCTTT. The chain combines TRBV15 with TRBJ1-1, with D hard to call. Trimming removed 5 bases at V and 0 bases at J, with 16 bases between. The germline gives CDR1 LNHNV, CDR2 YYDKDF (reference sequence). The CDR3 length is 16 residues.

Comment on this clonotype: A much larger clone differs from this one at a single base, so this may be a read error. The chain recombines TRBV28 with TRBJ2-1, with D perhaps TRBD1 (5 bases). This CDR3 is 18 amino acids long. Germline V gene data show CDR1 as MDHEN and CDR2 as SYDVKM. DNA of the CDR3: TGTGCCAGCAGTTTAGGTCTTCTAGGGGTAACGTCCTACAATGAGCAGCTCTTC. Its protein is CASSLGLLGVTSYNEQLF.

To note about this clonotype: An end of the junction does not agree with germline; a read error may underlie this. CDR3 coding DNA: TGCAGTGTTGGCCAACCCTGGGACTATGGCTACACCTTC. Protein product: CSVGQPWDYGYTF. The chain carries TRBV29-1 and TRBJ1-2; D unclear. Germline V CDR1 and CDR2: SQVTM, ANQGSEA. This CDR3 spans 13 amino acids.

V is TRBV6-6 and J is TRBJ1-5, with 11 bases that match TRBD1. CDR1 and CDR2 from the germline V gene are MNHNY and SVGAGI (reference sequence). CDR3 length: 16 residues. Written as DNA, the CDR3 is TGTATCAGCAGGCAAACCGGACAGGGGGCCGTTCAGCCCCAGCATTTT. Translation: CISRQTGQGAVQPQHF.

A remark on this clonotype: The conserved phenylalanine or tryptophan normally closing the CDR3 is absent here, so this likely arose from a read error. This chain uses TRBV6-5 with TRBJ2-3; D gene uncertain. The CDR3 has 14 residues. The V gene's germline CDR1 is MNHEY and CDR2 SVGAGI. The CDR3 DNA sequence: TGTGCCAGCACTTACTCGCGGTCCCCAGATACGCAGTATTCT. It codes for CASTYSRSPDTQYS.